The next 6 T cell receptor beta chains were all read from a single sample in a study of identical twins. TCRdb recomputed calls from the 5' RACE reads with MiXCR, one row per CDR3 protein. Among about 500,000 distinct CDR3 sequences listed, 13% to 15% were seen once. This sample was also put to use in a study of yellow fever vaccine responses in identical twins.

What was sequenced was CD4+ T cells sorted from blood. These TCRs come from a woman between 18 and 29 years old in good health.

This clonotype was found a few times. The chain's CDR3 is CAISDWETDTQYF. In nucleotides, the CDR3 is TGTGCCATCAGTGATTGGGAGACAGATACGCAGTATTTT. The chain links TRBV10-3 to TRBJ2-3; a weak D match, TRBD2 (5 bases). Germline CDR1 reads ENHRY; CDR2 reads SYGVKD. V lost 3 bases to trimming and J lost 3 bases, with 7 bases between them. The CDR3 consists of 13 residues.

In this sample, this clonotype turned up once. This chain links TRBV2 with TRBJ2-5; either TRBD1 or TRBD2 may supply D (5 bases each). The germline gives CDR1 SNHLY, CDR2 FYNNEI. Trimming took 0 bases from V and 1 from J, leaving 9 bases between them. CDR3 length: 15 amino acids. This CDR3 reads CASSEAGTPQETQYF. DNA for the CDR3: TGTGCCAGCAGTGAAGCTGGGACCCCCCAAGAGACCCAGTACTTC.

Only a few counts were recorded for this clonotype. V and J are TRBV5-1 and TRBJ2-1; D might be TRBD2 (5 bases). Trimming took off 4 bases at V and 0 bases at J, with 20 bases between the two ends. CDR3 size: 18 residues. CDR1 and CDR2 from the germline V gene are SGHRS and YFSETQ. As DNA, the CDR3 is TGCGCCAGCAGCAAACTACCAAAGGCGACTATCTCCTACAATGAGCAGTTCTTC. Translating gives CASSKLPKATISYNEQFF.

This clonotype has a handful of counts. The V call is TRBV2, the J call TRBJ2-2; D call uncertain. CDR3 length: 15 residues. Per germline, CDR1 SNHLY and CDR2 FYNNEI. V dropped 6 bases and J dropped 3 bases, with 14 bases sitting between them. This chain's CDR3 is CASREYFRDTGELFF. The CDR3 bases are TGTGCCAGCAGGGAATACTTTAGGGACACCGGGGAGCTGTTTTTT.

This chain's CDR3 is CSRLAGGGETQYF. CDR3 DNA: TGCAGTCGACTAGCGGGAGGAGGCGAGACCCAGTACTTC. V usage is TRBV20-1 and J usage is TRBJ2-5; 13 bases are a match to TRBD2. The CDR3 extends over 13 amino acids. Germline CDR1 reads DFQATT; CDR2 reads SNEGSKA (reference sequence). The V and J ends lost 8 bases and 5 bases, in that order; junction bases with no gene match: 5.

The chain couples TRBV11-2 to TRBJ2-5; D is unresolved. Germline V gives CDR1 SGHAT, CDR2 FQNNGV. Trimming cost V 5 bases and J 5 bases, with 18 bases left between them. The CDR3 is made up of 15 amino acids. As DNA, the CDR3 is TGTGCCAGCAGCCGAACTCGAGCATCACGGGAGACCCAGTACTTC. As protein: CASSRTRASRETQYF.